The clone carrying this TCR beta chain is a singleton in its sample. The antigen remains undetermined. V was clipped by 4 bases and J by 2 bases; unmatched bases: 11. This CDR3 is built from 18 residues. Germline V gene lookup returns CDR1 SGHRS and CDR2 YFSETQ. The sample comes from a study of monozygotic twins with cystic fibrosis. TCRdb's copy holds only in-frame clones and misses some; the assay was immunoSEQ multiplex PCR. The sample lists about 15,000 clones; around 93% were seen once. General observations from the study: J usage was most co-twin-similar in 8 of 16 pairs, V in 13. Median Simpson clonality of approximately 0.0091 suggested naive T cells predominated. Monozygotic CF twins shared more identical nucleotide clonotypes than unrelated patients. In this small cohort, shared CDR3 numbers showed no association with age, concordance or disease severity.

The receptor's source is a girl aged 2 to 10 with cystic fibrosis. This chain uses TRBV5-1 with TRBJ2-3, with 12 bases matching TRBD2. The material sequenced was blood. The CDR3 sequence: CASSPTSTSGSNTDTQYF. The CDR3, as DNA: TGCGCCAGCAGCCCTACCTCGACTAGCGGGAGTAACACAGATACGCAGTATTTT.